This T cell receptor (beta chain) came from a study of beta chain features in type 1 diabetes. Points from the study as a whole: Shorter TCRB CDR3s, moderately but significantly so, were found in Type 1 diabetes patients in all four CD4+ subsets. Sequencing used cDNA, and cells with high TCR expression could therefore be over-represented.

The investigators reverse transcribed all of the isolated RNA, so they sequenced expressed TCRB transcripts. Method: immunoSEQ multiplex PCR; TCRdb's copy keeps in-frame clones and lacks some. The sample contains some 44,000 clones, around 50% of which appear only once. Each sorted population was over 98% pure. This clone was counted only a few times. Its cognate antigen is unknown. This CDR3 spans 12 amino acids. Germline CDR1 and CDR2: GTSNPN and SVGIG (reference sequence). The V gene lost 2 bases and the J gene lost 5 bases, with 8 bases spanning the gap. This sequence joins TRBV30 and TRBJ2-3; D unresolved. The origin of this receptor is a woman aged 18 to 35 in good health. What was sequenced was Tregs from blood. CDR3: CAWSPSGDTQYF. DNA of the CDR3: TGTGCCTGGAGTCCTTCCGGAGATACGCAGTATTTT.